The text below deals with one T cell receptor beta chain. Germline V CDR1 and CDR2: MDHEN, SYDVKM. The CDR3 is made up of 17 amino acids. Germline trimming cut 6 bases from V and 8 bases from J; bases unmatched to any gene: 19. These data originate in a study of blood T cell repertoires in COVID-19. The table came from immunoSEQ multiplex PCR; TCRdb's copy has only in-frame clones and leaves some out. The repertoire holds approximately 320,000 clones, with approximately 85% as singletons. This receptor was taken from a human donor in a cohort sampled during active COVID-19. The sequenced sample was peripheral blood. The chain uses TRBV28 and TRBJ1-5, with 7 bases that match TRBD1. The CDR3 DNA reads TGTGCCAGCAGGCCCTCGAGCGGACAGGCTACAATCAAGCCCCAGCATTTT. Its translation: CASRPSSGQATIKPQHF. Together with reference TRBV28 and TRBJ1-5, the CDR3 gives the full variable domain: DVKVTQSSRYLVKRTGEKVFLECVQDMDHENMFWYRQDPGLGLRLIYFSYDVKMKEKGDIPEGYSVSREKKERFSLILESASTNQTSMYLCASRPSSGQATIKPQHFGDGTRLSIL.